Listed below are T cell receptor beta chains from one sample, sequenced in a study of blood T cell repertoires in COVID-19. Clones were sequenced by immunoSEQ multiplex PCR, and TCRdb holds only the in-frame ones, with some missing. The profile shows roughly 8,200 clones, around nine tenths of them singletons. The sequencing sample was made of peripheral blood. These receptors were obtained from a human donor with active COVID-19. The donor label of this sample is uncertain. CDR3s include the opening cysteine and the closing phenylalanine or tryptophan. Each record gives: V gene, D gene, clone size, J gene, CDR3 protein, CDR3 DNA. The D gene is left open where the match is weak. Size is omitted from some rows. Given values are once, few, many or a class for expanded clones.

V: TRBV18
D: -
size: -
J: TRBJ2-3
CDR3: CASSYQAGDTQYF
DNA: TGTGCCAGCTCCTACCAAGCTGGAGATACGCAGTATTTT

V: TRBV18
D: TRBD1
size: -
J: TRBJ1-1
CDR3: CASSPMGQSASTEAFF
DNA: TGTGCCAGCTCACCAATGGGACAGAGTGCGAGTACTGAAGCTTTCTTT

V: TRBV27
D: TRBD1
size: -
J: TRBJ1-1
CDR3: CASSLRGQGGFGAEAFF
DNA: TGTGCCAGCAGTTTAAGGGGACAGGGGGGTTTTGGGGCTGAAGCTTTCTTT

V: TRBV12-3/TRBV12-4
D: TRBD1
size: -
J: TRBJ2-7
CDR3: CASRGQGYEQYF
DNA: TGTGCCAGCAGGGGACAGGGATACGAGCAGTACTTC

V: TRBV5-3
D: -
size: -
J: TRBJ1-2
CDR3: CARQGYYGYTF
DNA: TGTGCCAGGCAGGGATACTATGGCTACACCTTC

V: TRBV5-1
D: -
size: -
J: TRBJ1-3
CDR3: CASSPGTLGSPAGNTIYF
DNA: TGCGCCAGCAGCCCCGGGACACTGGGTAGTCCTGCGGGAAACACCATATATTTT

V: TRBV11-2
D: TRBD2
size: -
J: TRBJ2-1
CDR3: CASSFSAGEGYEQFF
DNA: TGTGCCAGCAGCTTCTCGGCGGGAGAAGGATATGAGCAGTTCTTC

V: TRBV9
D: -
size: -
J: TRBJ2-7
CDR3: CASSTSRGTRTYEQYF
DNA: TGTGCCAGCAGCACCAGTAGGGGGACACGCACCTACGAGCAGTACTTC

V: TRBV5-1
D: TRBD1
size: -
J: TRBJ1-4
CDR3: CASSLNRGLNEKLFF
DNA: TGCGCCAGCAGCTTGAACAGGGGGCTTAATGAAAAACTGTTTTTT

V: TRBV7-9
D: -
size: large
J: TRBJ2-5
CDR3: CASSTGGETQYF
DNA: TGTGCCAGTTCGACTGGTGGAGAGACCCAGTACTTC

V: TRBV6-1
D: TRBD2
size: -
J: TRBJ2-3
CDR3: CASSEATSGGAGTQYF
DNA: TGTGCCAGCAGTGAAGCAACTAGCGGGGGGGCAGGGACGCAGTATTTT

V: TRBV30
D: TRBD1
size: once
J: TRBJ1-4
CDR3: CAWSPGQGGEKLFF
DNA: TGTGCCTGGAGTCCGGGACAGGGGGGGGAAAAACTGTTTTTT

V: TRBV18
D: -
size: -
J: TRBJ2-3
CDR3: CAGRGGTDTQYF
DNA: TGTGCCGGCAGGGGAGGCACAGATACGCAGTATTTT

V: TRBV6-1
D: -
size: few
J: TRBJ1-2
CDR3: CASSETDGEGYTF
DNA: TGTGCCAGCAGTGAAACGGACGGGGAAGGCTACACCTTC

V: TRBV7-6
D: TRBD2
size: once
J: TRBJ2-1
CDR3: CASSLAYSGGRGAYNEQFF
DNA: TGTGCCAGCAGCTTAGCTTATAGCGGTGGGCGGGGGGCCTACAATGAGCAGTTCTTC

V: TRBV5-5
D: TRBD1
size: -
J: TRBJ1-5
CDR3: CASSPDRGREPQHF
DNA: TGTGCCAGCAGCCCGGACAGGGGGAGAGAGCCCCAGCATTTT

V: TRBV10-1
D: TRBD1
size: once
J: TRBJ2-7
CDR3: CASSEGTEYEQYF
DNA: TGCGCCAGCAGTGAAGGGACAGAGTACGAGCAGTACTTC

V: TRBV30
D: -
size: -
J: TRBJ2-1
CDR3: CALTRPPYNEQFF
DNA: TGTGCCTTGACTAGGCCCCCCTACAATGAGCAGTTCTTC

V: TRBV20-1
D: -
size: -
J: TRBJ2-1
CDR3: CSALPSNEQFF
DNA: TGCAGTGCTCTCCCCAGCAATGAGCAGTTCTTC

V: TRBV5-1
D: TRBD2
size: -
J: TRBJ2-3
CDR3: CASSFRTSGGTDTQYF
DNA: TGCGCCAGCAGCTTTCGGACTAGCGGGGGCACAGATACGCAGTATTTT

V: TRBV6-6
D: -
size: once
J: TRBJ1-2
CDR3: CASSYGRTAIGYTF
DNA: TGTGCCAGCAGTTACGGTCGGACAGCTATCGGCTACACCTTC

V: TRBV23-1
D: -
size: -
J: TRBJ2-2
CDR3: CASTVANTGELFF
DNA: TGCGCCAGCACTGTAGCCAACACCGGGGAGCTGTTTTTT

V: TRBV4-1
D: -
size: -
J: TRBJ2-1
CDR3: CASSQDLSEQFF
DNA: TGCGCCAGCAGCCAAGATCTATCTGAGCAGTTCTTC

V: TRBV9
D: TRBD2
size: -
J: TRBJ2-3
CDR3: CASSLAGGGTDTQYF
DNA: TGTGCCAGCAGTCTAGCGGGGGGCGGGACAGATACGCAGTATTTT

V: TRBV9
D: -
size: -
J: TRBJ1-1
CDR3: CASSVGSGYTEAFF
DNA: TGTGCCAGCAGCGTAGGTTCAGGGTACACTGAAGCTTTCTTT

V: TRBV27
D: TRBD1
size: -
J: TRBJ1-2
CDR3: CASSLKPAGGRGYTF
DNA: TGTGCCAGCAGTTTAAAACCCGCAGGGGGTCGTGGCTACACCTTC

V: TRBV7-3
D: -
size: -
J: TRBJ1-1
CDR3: CASSLGGMNTEAFF
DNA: TGTGCCAGCAGCTTAGGGGGCATGAACACTGAAGCTTTCTTT

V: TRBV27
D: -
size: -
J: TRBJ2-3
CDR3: CASSPNGADTQYF
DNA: TGTGCCAGCAGTCCTAACGGGGCAGATACGCAGTATTTT

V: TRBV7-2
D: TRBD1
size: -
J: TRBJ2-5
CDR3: CASQTGPQETQYF
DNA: TGTGCCAGTCAGACAGGGCCCCAAGAGACCCAGTACTTC

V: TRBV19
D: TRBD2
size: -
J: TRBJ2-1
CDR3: CASSIEGAGVKNEQFF
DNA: TGTGCCAGTAGTATAGAAGGAGCGGGGGTAAAGAATGAGCAGTTCTTC

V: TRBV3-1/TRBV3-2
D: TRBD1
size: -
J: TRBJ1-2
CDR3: CASSHNMGQPGTF
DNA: TGTGCCAGCAGCCACAACATGGGACAGCCTGGAACCTTC

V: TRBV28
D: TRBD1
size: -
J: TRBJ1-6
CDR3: CASSFWGLGGADVSPLHF
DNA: TGTGCCAGCAGTTTTTGGGGGTTAGGGGGCGCGGATGTTTCACCCCTCCACTTT

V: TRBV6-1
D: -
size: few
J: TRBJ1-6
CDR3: CASSEMGSGNSPLHF
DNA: TGTGCCAGCAGTGAGATGGGGTCGGGAAATTCACCCCTCCACTTT

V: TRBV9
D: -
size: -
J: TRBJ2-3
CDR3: CASSVGAARGTLTDTQYF
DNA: TGTGCCAGCAGCGTAGGGGCTGCGAGGGGGACACTCACAGATACGCAGTATTTT

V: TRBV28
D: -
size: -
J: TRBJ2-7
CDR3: CASSYYTYEQYF
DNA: TGTGCCAGCAGCTACTACACCTACGAGCAGTACTTC

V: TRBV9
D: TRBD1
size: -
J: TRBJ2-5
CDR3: CASSGGQGSGETQYF
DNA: TGTGCCAGCAGCGGAGGACAGGGAAGTGGGGAGACCCAGTACTTC

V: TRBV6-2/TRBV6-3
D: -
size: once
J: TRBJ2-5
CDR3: CASSPGERETQYF
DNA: TGTGCCAGCAGCCCCGGGGAACGGGAGACCCAGTACTTC

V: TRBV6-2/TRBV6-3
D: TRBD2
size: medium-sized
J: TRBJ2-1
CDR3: CASSLLAPYNEQFF
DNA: TGTGCCAGCAGTCTACTAGCGCCCTACAATGAGCAGTTCTTC

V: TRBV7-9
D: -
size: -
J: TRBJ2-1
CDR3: CASSPVEAQFF
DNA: TGTGCCAGCAGCCCCGTGGAGGCGCAGTTCTTC

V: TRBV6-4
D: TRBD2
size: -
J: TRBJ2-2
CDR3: CASSDGTSGTGELFF
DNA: TGTGCCAGCAGTGACGGGACTAGCGGGACCGGGGAGCTGTTTTTT

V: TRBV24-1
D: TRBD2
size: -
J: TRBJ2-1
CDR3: CATRAEREGPDEQFF
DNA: TGTGCCACCAGGGCGGAGCGGGAGGGCCCCGATGAGCAGTTCTTC

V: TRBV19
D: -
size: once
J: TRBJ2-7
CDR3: CASSISPTYDAQVYEQYF
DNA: TGTGCCAGTAGTATAAGCCCAACGTATGACGCTCAGGTCTACGAGCAGTACTTC

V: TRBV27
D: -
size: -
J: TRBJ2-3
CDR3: CASRRQEGTDTQYF
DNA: TGTGCCAGCAGGCGACAGGAGGGCACAGATACGCAGTATTTT

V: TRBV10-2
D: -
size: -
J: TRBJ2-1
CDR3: CASSESRDEQFF
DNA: TGCGCCAGCAGTGAGTCGCGGGATGAGCAGTTCTTC

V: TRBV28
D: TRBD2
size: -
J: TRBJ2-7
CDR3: CASSLGSGGQYEQYF
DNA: TGTGCCAGCAGTTTAGGCAGCGGGGGCCAGTACGAGCAGTACTTC

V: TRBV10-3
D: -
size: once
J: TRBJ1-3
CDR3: CATAGDSGNTIYF
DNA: TGTGCCACCGCGGGGGACTCTGGAAACACCATATATTTT

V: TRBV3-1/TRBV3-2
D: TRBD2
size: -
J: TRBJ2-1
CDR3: CASSQEAGGPGNEQFF
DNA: TGTGCCAGCAGCCAAGAGGCGGGAGGGCCGGGCAATGAGCAGTTCTTC

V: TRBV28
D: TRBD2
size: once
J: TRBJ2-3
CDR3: CASSPSRSSGRDTQYF
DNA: TGTGCCAGCAGCCCCTCCAGGTCTAGCGGGAGAGATACGCAGTATTTT

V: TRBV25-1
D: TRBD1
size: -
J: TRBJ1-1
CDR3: CASRTGTGVTEAFF
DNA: TGTGCCAGCCGGACCGGGACAGGGGTTACTGAAGCTTTCTTT

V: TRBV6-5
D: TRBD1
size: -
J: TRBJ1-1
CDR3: CASRQGAEAEAFF
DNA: TGTGCCAGCAGACAGGGGGCCGAGGCTGAAGCTTTCTTT

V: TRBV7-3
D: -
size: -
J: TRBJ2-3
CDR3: CASAPGPIDRVRGDTQYF
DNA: TGTGCCAGCGCTCCCGGACCTATCGATCGGGTACGGGGAGATACGCAGTATTTT

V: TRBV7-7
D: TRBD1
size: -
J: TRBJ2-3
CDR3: CASSLAAGTGRDTQYF
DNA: TGTGCTAGCAGCTTAGCGGCCGGGACAGGGAGAGATACGCAGTATTTT

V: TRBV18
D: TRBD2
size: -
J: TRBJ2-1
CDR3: CASSPSGGLYNEQFF
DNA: TGTGCCAGCTCACCTAGCGGGGGCCTCTACAATGAGCAGTTCTTC

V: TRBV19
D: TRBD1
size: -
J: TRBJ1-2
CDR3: CASSLGQGVGGYTF
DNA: TGTGCCAGTAGCCTTGGACAGGGTGTCGGTGGCTACACCTTC

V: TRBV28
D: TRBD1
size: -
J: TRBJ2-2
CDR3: CASSLRDRGRTGELFF
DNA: TGTGCCAGCAGTTTAAGAGACAGGGGTAGGACCGGGGAGCTGTTTTTT

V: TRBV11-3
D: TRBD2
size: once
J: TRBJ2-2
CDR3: CASSFTSAGELFF
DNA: TGTGCCAGCAGCTTTACTAGCGCTGGGGAGCTGTTTTTT